This T cell receptor (beta chain) came from a study of blood T cell repertoires in COVID-19. Study information: Samples came from the United States, Italy and Spain, spanning acute and convalescent COVID-19.

Germline V lookup: CDR1 LNHDA, CDR2 SQIVND (reference sequence). CDR3 length: 14 residues. Trimming removed 6 bases from V and 5 bases from J; junction bases left unmatched: 8. Libraries were prepared by immunoSEQ multiplex PCR; TCRdb keeps only in-frame clonotypes and omits some of them. The sample consists of 220,000 or so clones, 80% to 85% of them appearing once. The chain recombines TRBV19 with TRBJ1-1; TRBD1 matches 8 bases. The TCR was taken from an older woman who had recovered from COVID-19. The sample was peripheral blood. CDR3 bases: TGTGCCAGTAGGCTAAAGACAGGGGTGACTGAAGCTTTCTTT. Protein product: CASRLKTGVTEAFF.